This TCR beta chain was found in a study of T cell changes during pregnancy in multiple sclerosis. The germline gives CDR1 SGDLS, CDR2 YYNGEE. The CDR3 length is 16 residues. Germline trimming cut 4 bases from V and 7 bases from J; bases unmatched to any gene: 13. Here immunoSEQ multiplex PCR was the method, and the copy in TCRdb shows in-frame clones only, minus some. The table includes tens of thousands of clones, approximately 94% detected once. The V call is TRBV9, the J call TRBJ1-4, with 7 positions matching TRBD1. This sequence was found in a female donor with multiple sclerosis, enrolled in a pregnancy study. Sample: peripheral blood, taken in the third trimester of pregnancy. CDR3 sequence reads: CASSKQRGTDPEKLFF. CDR3 DNA: TGTGCCAGCAGCAAACAACGAGGGACAGACCCTGAAAAACTGTTTTTT.